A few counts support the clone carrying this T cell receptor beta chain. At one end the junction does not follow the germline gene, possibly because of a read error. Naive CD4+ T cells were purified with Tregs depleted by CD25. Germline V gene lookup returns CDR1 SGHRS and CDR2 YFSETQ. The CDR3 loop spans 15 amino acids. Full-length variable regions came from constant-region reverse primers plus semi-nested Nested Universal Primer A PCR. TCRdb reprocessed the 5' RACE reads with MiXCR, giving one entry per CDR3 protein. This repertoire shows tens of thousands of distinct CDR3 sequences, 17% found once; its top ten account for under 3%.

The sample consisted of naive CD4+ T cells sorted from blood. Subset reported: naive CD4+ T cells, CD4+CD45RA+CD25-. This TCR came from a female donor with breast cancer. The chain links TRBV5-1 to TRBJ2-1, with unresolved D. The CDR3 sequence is CASSLGRLSYNAQFF. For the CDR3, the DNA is TGCGCCAGCAGCTTGGGTCGTCTATCGTACAATGCGCAGTTCTTC.